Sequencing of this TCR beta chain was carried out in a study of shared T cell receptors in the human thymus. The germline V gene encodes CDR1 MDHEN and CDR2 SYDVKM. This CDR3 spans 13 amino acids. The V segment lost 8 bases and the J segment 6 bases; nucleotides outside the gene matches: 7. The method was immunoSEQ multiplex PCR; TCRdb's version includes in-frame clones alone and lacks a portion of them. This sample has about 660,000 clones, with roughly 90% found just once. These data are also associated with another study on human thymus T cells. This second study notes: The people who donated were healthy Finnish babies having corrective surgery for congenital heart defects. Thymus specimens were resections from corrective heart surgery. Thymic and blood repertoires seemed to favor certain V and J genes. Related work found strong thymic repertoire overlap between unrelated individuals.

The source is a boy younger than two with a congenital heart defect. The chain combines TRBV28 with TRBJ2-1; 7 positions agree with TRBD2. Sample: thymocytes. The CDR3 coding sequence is TGTGCCAGCCAGGGCGGGAGAGGCAATGAGCAGTTCTTC. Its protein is CASQGGRGNEQFF.